The sequence of this T cell receptor beta chain was determined in a study of cytomegalovirus exposure and HLA in healthy donors. On this clone: Its antigen is still unknown.

V lost 0 bases, J lost 6 bases, and 4 bases stayed unmatched. Germline V gene sequence: CDR1 SGHRS, CDR2 YFSETQ. The CDR3 totals 14 residues. Study findings and constraints: A later analysis found common viral pathogens apparently linked to several of the most significant clusters. In an earlier analysis, productive rearrangement rates for most beta V segments clustered near 90% or 30%. There were reportedly fewer N-insertions in an Asian-associated ancestry cluster than the roughly 700-donor mean, in a later analysis.

It was with 60 Vbeta and 13 Jbeta primers that the PCR ran. Profiled with immunoSEQ multiplex PCR; TCRdb holds only in-frame clones, not every one. This sample has 140,000 or so clones; around 78% occur once, and the top ten carry roughly 2.4%. This clonotype was obtained from a woman under 30 in good health and CMV-seropositive. The sequenced sample consisted of PBMCs. This chain links TRBV5-1 with TRBJ1-1; 8 positions agree with TRBD1. DNA for the CDR3: TGCGCCAGCAGCTTGGCCCAGACAGGGGCTGAAGCTTTCTTT. This codes for CASSLAQTGAEAFF.